Listed here are 18 T cell receptor beta chains from one sample, sequenced in a study of blood T cells in healthy people across ages (dated by TCRdb to about 2015). Library preparation was by 5' RACE. Sequencing was carried out with an Illumina HiSeq 2500. The second PCR ran for about 6 to 12 cycles and used a J-beta primer mix along with a sample-barcoded 5' primer. TCRdb applied fastp at Q25 and MiXCR to the public reads, then kept only in-frame beta chains. Each CDR3 protein appears once, grouped with its most common genes and DNA. The sample records over 950,000 distinct CDR3 sequences, just over 50% of which are singletons. Of the sample, over 20% is held by the ten largest clones. The sample taken for sequencing was blood. These receptors were obtained from a woman in her sixties in good health.

The chain recombines TRBV7-2 with TRBJ2-3; D gene uncertain. Per the germline V gene, CDR1 is SGHTA and CDR2 is FQGNSA. CDR3 length: 14 residues. V gave up 1 base and J gave up 1 base, with 6 bases separating them. The CDR3 DNA follows: TGTGCCAGCAGCTTAGAAACACGCACAGATACGCAGTATTTT. This sequence encodes CASSLETRTDTQYF.

V and J are TRBV19 and TRBJ2-3; possibly TRBD1 for D (6 bases). CDR1 is LNHDA and CDR2 is SQIVND in the germline V gene (reference sequence). The CDR3 totals 13 residues. The ends were cut back, 7 bases at V and 2 bases at J, with 10 bases in the middle. The CDR3 sequence is CASKDSFTDTQYF. CDR3 sequence (DNA): TGTGCCAGTAAGGACAGCTTCACAGATACGCAGTATTTT.

This clonotype was found once. No conserved phenylalanine or tryptophan is present at the end of the CDR3, so a read error is the likely explanation. The CDR3 coding sequence is TGCAGCGTTGTTATACGGATCTACGAGCAGTACTTA. Protein: CSVVIRIYEQYL. The chain uses TRBV29-1 and TRBJ2-7; D gene ambiguous. Trimming took 4 bases from V and 3 from J, leaving 10 bases between them. Germline CDR1 reads SQVTM; CDR2 reads ANQGSEA. The CDR3 sequence is 12 residues long.

The chain combines TRBV2 with TRBJ2-7; D assignment may be TRBD1 or TRBD2 (5 bases each). V was cut by 6 bases and J by 3 bases, with 9 bases left in between. Germline lookup yields CDR1 SNHLY and CDR2 FYNNEI. This CDR3 has 12 amino acids. CDR3 amino acids: CASSGDGYEQYF. For the CDR3, the DNA is TGTGCCAGCAGCGGGGACGGCTACGAGCAGTACTTC.

The chain joins TRBV20-1 to TRBJ1-2; tentatively, D is TRBD1 (5 bases). Germline CDR1 DFQATT, CDR2 SNEGSKA (reference sequence). V lost 0 bases, J lost 8 bases, and 16 bases lay in between. The CDR3 totals 14 residues. CDR3 amino acids: CSARDRAWDQGYTF. CDR3 in DNA: TGCAGTGCTAGAGACAGGGCTTGGGATCAAGGCTACACCTTC.

The count of this clonotype is one. This chain connects TRBV4-1 to TRBJ2-5; D might be TRBD2 (7 bases). CDR1 is MGHRA, CDR2 YSYEKL, per germline. The CDR3 totals 16 residues. Between the trimmed V and J ends, which lost 1 base and 4 bases, there was a span of 16 bases. This chain's CDR3 is CASSQGRGAGAETQYF. The CDR3 DNA follows: TGCGCCAGCAGCCAAGGACGGGGGGCGGGTGCAGAGACCCAGTACTTC.

This clonotype was counted a few times. The rearrangement joins TRBV12-3 or TRBV12-4 to TRBJ1-6; no definite D call. Between the trimmed V and J ends, which lost 5 bases and 6 bases, there was a span of 8 bases. This CDR3 is 13 amino acids long. DNA of the CDR3: TGTGCCAGCAGTAGGATCCCTAATTCACCCCTCCACTTT. This encodes CASSRIPNSPLHF.

This clonotype has only one observation. V is TRBV21-1 and J is TRBJ2-3; the table's D call, TRBD1, has no DNA check behind it. TRBV21-1 has pseudogene status. The CDR3 sequence is 18 residues long. Here the CDR3 DNA reads TGTGCCAGCAGCAAGGCGGACGGGGAGCGGATTTGCACAGATACGCAGTATTTT. This codes for CASSKADGERICTDTQYF.

The chain joins TRBV20-1 to TRBJ1-2, with D tentatively TRBD1 (5 bases). The length of the CDR3 is 10 residues. Germline V CDR1 and CDR2: DFQATT, SNEGSKA (reference sequence). The ends were cut back, 6 bases at V and 8 bases at J, with 10 bases in the middle. CDR3 sequence (DNA): TGCAGTGCGGGGACGAACGGCTACACCTTC. Its translation is CSAGTNGYTF.

This clonotype was seen a few times. The V and J genes are TRBV7-8 and TRBJ2-1, with D possibly being TRBD2 (5 bases). From germline, CDR1 is SGHVS and CDR2 FQNEAQ. V was trimmed by 5 bases and J by 9 bases, leaving 20 bases between them. CDR3 length equals 15 residues. The CDR3 DNA reads as TGTGCCAGCAGCCCCAATCCGCAACTAGGCAGTGAGCAGTTCTTC. It is translated as CASSPNPQLGSEQFF.

This chain joins TRBV4-2 and TRBJ2-7, with 8 bases that match TRBD1. CDR3 length equals 17 residues. With V trimmed by 1 base and J by 2 bases, 10 bases remained unmatched. Germline lookup yields CDR1 LGHNA and CDR2 YNFKEQ. The CDR3: CASSQVLDRVVPYEQYF. Here the CDR3 DNA reads TGTGCCAGCAGCCAAGTGCTGGACAGGGTCGTCCCCTACGAGCAGTACTTC.

In its sample, this clonotype was seen a few times. The chain is built from TRBV6-2 or TRBV6-3 and TRBJ1-2; TRBD1 matches 8 bases. V was pared by 6 bases and J by 2 bases, with 5 bases of the junction left unmatched. The CDR3 loop spans 14 amino acids. CDR1 is MNHEY and CDR2 is SVGEGT in the germline V gene. Written as DNA, the CDR3 is TGTGCCAGCAGACCGGACAGGGCAAACTATGGCTACACCTTC. It specifies CASRPDRANYGYTF.

This sequence joins TRBV29-1 and TRBJ1-2; TRBD1 might be the D (6 bases). Germline CDR1 SQVTM, CDR2 ANQGSEA. V was shortened by 4 bases and J by 4 bases, with 25 bases between the two germline ends. This CDR3 is 17 amino acids long. The CDR3 reads CSVGPWARQEVFYGYTF. The CDR3 DNA reads as TGCAGCGTTGGGCCCTGGGCGCGACAGGAGGTCTTCTATGGCTACACCTTC.

Only a few counts were recorded for this clonotype. The chain employs TRBV14 and TRBJ2-7; D is perhaps TRBD1 (6 bases). V shed 1 base and J shed 0 bases, with 19 bases lying between them. There are 18 residues in the CDR3. Germline V gene sequence: CDR1 SGHDN, CDR2 FVKESK. The CDR3 is CASSQGAPGTHYSYEQYF. The CDR3 region has the DNA TGTGCCAGCAGCCAAGGGGCTCCCGGGACACACTACTCCTACGAGCAGTACTTC.

To note about this clonotype: The junction differs from germline at one of its ends, possibly a read error. The V gene is TRBV15, the J gene TRBJ2-3; TRBD1 matches 7 bases. Germline V CDR1 and CDR2: LNHNV, YYDKDF (reference sequence). The CDR3 has 16 residues. CDR3 amino acids: CDTSRDLGTGTDTQYF. The CDR3 DNA reads TGTGACACCAGCAGAGATTTGGGGACAGGCACAGATACGCAGTATTTT.

This clonotype was found a few times. The J gene is TRBJ2-5, the V gene TRBV29-1; weak D call: TRBD1 (5 bases). CDR3 length: 12 residues. Germline CDR1 is SQVTM and CDR2 is ANQGSEA. The V and J ends lost 7 bases and 2 bases respectively, with 11 bases between them. CDR3 in amino acids: CSGTQIQETQYF. For the CDR3, the DNA is TGCAGCGGGACACAGATTCAAGAGACCCAGTACTTC.

A few counts support this clonotype. The CDR3 coding sequence is TGTGCCAGCAGCTTCAAGACAGAACAAGAGACCCAGTACTTC. Amino acids: CASSFKTEQETQYF. J is TRBJ2-5 and V is TRBV5-4, with D perhaps TRBD1 (5 bases). Germline CDR1 reads SGHNT; CDR2 reads YYREEE (reference sequence). Trimming took off 2 bases at V and 2 bases at J, with 10 bases between the two ends. This CDR3 is 14 amino acids long.

This clonotype was seen only a few times. The chain recombines TRBV29-1 with TRBJ2-3; 10 bases agree with TRBD2. With 8 bases clipped from V and 0 bases from J, the junction kept 11 bases outside the gene matches. This CDR3 comprises 16 residues. Germline V lookup: CDR1 SQVTM, CDR2 ANQGSEA. The DNA of the CDR3 is TGCAGCTCGATCTCGGGACTAGCGAAGAGCACAGATACGCAGTATTTT. Amino acids: CSSISGLAKSTDTQYF.